This T cell receptor beta chain was observed in a study of blood T cell repertoires in COVID-19 (dated by TCRdb to 2018 to 2021). Regarding the complete study: Samples from collaborators originated in the United States, Italy and Spain and spanned both the acute and convalescent phases of COVID-19. The material from the prospective study consisted of cDNA or gDNA derived from T cells, B-cell-depleted T cells, or PBMCs. Subjects who had been exposed to COVID-19, were actively infected with it, or had recovered from it provided the deeply sampled blood TCRbeta repertoires that made up the dataset. The repertoires were made available in a free public database intended to serve as a resource for research on the immune response to SARS-CoV-2. HLA class I and class II types, where available, came from metadata supplied by the sample provider rather than from assay-based typing. A de-identified subject ID, COVID-19 status, age in years and sex were almost always included in the sample metadata. The samples were drawn from two sources: the first 160 participants of the ongoing ImmuneRACE study, and 950 to 1,500 subjects contributed by 6 global collaborators.

The immunoSEQ Assay, a bias-controlled multiplex PCR, was used to amplify TCRbeta CDR3 regions from genomic DNA. Per the original workflow: Nucleated cell counts per sample were estimated from amplification of reference gene primers within the assay. To quantify the absolute abundance of each unique TCRbeta CDR3 rearrangement, sequence reads were collapsed and filtered. For each sample, productive Simpson clonality was calculated as the square root of Simpson's diversity index across productive rearrangements. TCRdb took over this immuneACCESS table, retaining in-frame rearrangements with V and J assigned. Such tables are incomplete; in checked studies, under half of the missing clones stem from an unresolved V gene, and the remainder is unexplained. Clonal size and the V and J genes are those of that table, whereas D and trimming came from the DNA. For this sample there are some 180,000 clones; roughly 80% appear just once. The top ten constitute around 8% of the sample.

One collaborating source in Seattle enrolled patients while the patients were actively infected and followed the patients over time throughout the course of disease. Each collaborating institution followed its own protocols to collect whole blood in K2EDTA tubes. Collaborator samples were shipped for TCRbeta analysis as frozen whole blood, isolated PBMCs, or DNA extracted from either sample type. Broad study findings and their caveats: The amount of clinical and demographic metadata varied by source and participant and was provided uncurated.

Only a few counts were recorded for this clone. There is no known antigen for this receptor. Base qualities are not at hand, and no much larger clone is one base apart. Sequencing used peripheral blood. The TCR originated in a woman between 55 and 75 years old with COVID-19, enrolled during active disease.

The CDR3 sequence is CASSEVHRDFLRTDTQYF. The nucleotide sequence reads TGTGCCAGCAGTGAGGTCCACCGGGACTTTCTGCGCACAGATACGCAGTATTTT. The sequence joins TRBV6-1 to TRBJ2-3; a tentative D match to TRBD2 spans 6 bases. From cysteine to phenylalanine, the CDR3 is 18 amino acids long. Just CDR3 DNA is preserved here, 54 bases in frame from base 1. V and J lose 3 bases and 1 base, and a span of 20 bases separates them. From the germline V gene, CDR1 is MNHNS and CDR2 is SASEGT.